One T cell receptor beta chain is described in this entry. The germline CDR1 and CDR2 sequences are MNHEY and SVGAGI. Trimming stripped 6 bases from V and 9 bases from J, with 12 bases between. The CDR3 has 13 amino acids. The sample is drawn from a study of cytomegalovirus exposure and HLA in healthy donors. Both 60 Vbeta primers and 13 Jbeta primers went into the PCR. Generated by immunoSEQ multiplex PCR, the TCRdb table keeps only in-frame clones and is missing some. The sample contains about 100,000 clones, about 75% of which appear only once. The TCR comes from a man aged 40-55 years in good health and CMV-seropositive. Sample: PBMCs. The rearrangement joins TRBV6-5 to TRBJ1-6, with a possible D match to TRBD1 (5 bases). CDR3 amino acids: CASRVGEASPLHF. CDR3 DNA sequence: TGTGCCAGCAGGGTAGGGGAGGCTTCACCCCTCCACTTT.